The 18 T cell receptor beta chains below all came from one sample that was sequenced in a study of blood T cell repertoires in COVID-19. Only in-frame clones appear in the TCRdb table, and some are missing; sequencing was by immunoSEQ multiplex PCR. The sample lists about 210,000 clones; roughly 86% were seen once. The material sequenced was peripheral blood. These receptors all stem from a woman between 35 and 50 years old with acute or convalescent COVID-19.

This clone has more than one count but fewer than ten. V gene TRBV25-1 combines with J gene TRBJ1-2; 9 bases are a match to TRBD1. CDR3 length: 15 residues. The germline gives CDR1 MGHDK, CDR2 SYGVNS. The junction had 5 bases not matched to a gene; V was cut back by 3 bases and J by 3 bases. CDR3 DNA: TGTGCCAGCAGTGAGGGGGACAGGGCCTACTATGGCTACACCTTC. Translation: CASSEGDRAYYGYTF.

About this clone: Other DNA sequences within the sample encode an identical CDR3. The chain uses TRBV7-3 and TRBJ2-3; 9 bases fit TRBD2. V lost 3 bases to trimming and J lost 5 bases; unmatched junction nucleotides: 12. The CDR3 is made up of 17 amino acids. Germline V gene lookup returns CDR1 SGHTA and CDR2 FQGTGA. CDR3 nucleotides: TGTGCCAGCAGCTTTGGACTCGCGGGGGGGCCGGGAGATACGCAGTATTTT. Translating it yields CASSFGLAGGPGDTQYF.

The genes are TRBV6-2 or TRBV6-3 and TRBJ2-1, with TRBD2 matching 13 bases. V shed 0 bases, J shed 0 bases, and the junction held 5 bases outside the gene matches. The V gene's germline CDR1 is MNHEY and CDR2 SVGEGT. This CDR3 is 19 amino acids long. CDR3 sequence: CASSYSRTSGGISYNEQFF. For the CDR3, the DNA is TGTGCCAGCAGTTACTCGAGGACTAGCGGGGGAATCTCCTACAATGAGCAGTTCTTC.

The V gene is TRBV5-1, the J gene TRBJ2-2, with 11 bases identical to TRBD2. The CDR3 extends over 15 amino acids. CDR1 is SGHRS, CDR2 YFSETQ, per germline. V gave up 4 bases and J gave up 4 bases; unmatched junction bases: 3. Written as DNA, the CDR3 is TGCGCCAGCAGCCCCCTAGCGGGGGGCACCGGGGAGCTGTTTTTT. Translating it yields CASSPLAGGTGELFF.

This clone was counted once. The chain joins TRBV5-1 to TRBJ1-1, with 10 bases matching TRBD1. V gave up 3 bases and J gave up 7 bases; unmatched junction bases: 12. The V gene's germline CDR1 is SGHRS and CDR2 YFSETQ. The CDR3 contains 16 residues. CDR3 nucleotide sequence: TGCGCCAGCAGCTCAACTCGACAGGGGGCGGTCGGTGAAGCTTTCTTT. Translation: CASSSTRQGAVGEAFF. Supplemented by reference TRBV5-1 and TRBJ1-1, the full variable domain reads KAGVTQTPRYLIKTRGQQVTLSCSPISGHRSVSWYQQTPGQGLQFLFEYFSETQRNKGNFPGRFSGRQFSNSRSEMNVSTLELGDSALYLCASSSTRQGAVGEAFFGQGTRLTVV.

CDR3 bases: TGTGCCAGCCAAGGGGACAGGGGGTATTCACCCCTCCACTTT. Residues: CASQGDRGYSPLHF. The rearrangement joins TRBV19 to TRBJ1-6; 11 bases align to TRBD1. After removal of 9 bases from V and 8 bases from J, the junction contained 6 bases not matched to a gene. There are 14 residues in the CDR3. CDR1 and CDR2 (germline): LNHDA, SQIVND (reference sequence).

V is TRBV19 and J is TRBJ2-7, with D possibly TRBD1 on 6 matching bases. Between the trimmed V and J ends, which lost 6 bases and 5 bases, there was a span of 23 bases. CDR1 is LNHDA, CDR2 SQIVND, per germline (reference sequence). The CDR3 extends over 16 amino acids. The chain's CDR3 is CASSLFGQLASHEQYF. CDR3 bases: TGTGCCAGTAGCCTTTTTGGACAGCTCGCGTCCCACGAGCAGTACTTC.

The rearrangement joins TRBV5-1 to TRBJ2-1, with D unclear. V lost 4 bases, J lost 8 bases, and 7 bases lay in between. The CDR3 has 11 amino acids. Germline V lookup: CDR1 SGHRS, CDR2 YFSETQ. CDR3 sequence (DNA): TGCGCCAGCAGCCGAAGCGATGAGCAGTTCTTC. As protein: CASSRSDEQFF.

CDR3 sequence (DNA): TGTGCCAGCAGCTTAGGTCTGATCGACCGACAGGGGTGGAATTCACCCCTCCACTTT. The encoded protein is CASSLGLIDRQGWNSPLHF. The J gene is TRBJ1-6, the V gene TRBV7-8; TRBD1 matches at 8 bases. The CDR3 sequence is 19 residues long. Germline V lookup: CDR1 SGHVS, CDR2 FQNEAQ. Trimming cost V 1 base and J 7 bases; bases outside gene matches: 15.

This clone has only one observation. V usage is TRBV30 and J usage is TRBJ1-6; 7 bases map to TRBD1. The V gene end was trimmed by 3 bases and the J gene end by 3 bases; junction bases not matched to a gene: 8. The length of the CDR3 is 16 residues. CDR1 is GTSNPN and CDR2 is SVGIG in the germline V gene (reference sequence). The CDR3 protein is CAWRGTAALYNSPLHF. In DNA form, the CDR3 reads TGTGCCTGGAGGGGGACAGCCGCACTCTATAATTCACCCCTCCACTTT.

This sequence joins TRBV12-3 or TRBV12-4 and TRBJ1-1; the D gene is possibly TRBD1 (5 bases). V was clipped by 7 bases and J by 11 bases, with 14 bases between them. The CDR3 has 11 amino acids. DNA for the CDR3: TGTGCCAGCACCCGTGGGGGGTGGGCTTTCTTT. It yields the protein CASTRGGWAFF.

J is TRBJ2-3 and V is TRBV6-8; possible D gene TRBD2, 5 bases. With 7 bases removed from V and 10 bases from J, the gap between germline ends came to 15 bases. The CDR3 is 12 residues long. Germline V gene lookup returns CDR1 MNHGY and CDR2 SAAAGT. The CDR3 loop reads CASTRLPGAQYF. CDR3 DNA sequence: TGTGCCAGCACCCGACTGCCCGGGGCGCAGTATTTT.

The V and J genes are TRBV7-8 and TRBJ1-5; 7 bases fit TRBD1. V lost 6 bases to trimming and J lost 4 bases; unmatched junction nucleotides: 15. Germline CDR1 and CDR2: SGHVS and FQNEAQ. This CDR3 has 17 residues. The CDR3 DNA sequence: TGTGCCAGCAGTAACTACAAAGTGGGACAGAGAAATCAGCCCCAGCATTTT. Translated: CASSNYKVGQRNQPQHF.

The chain carries TRBV6-5 and TRBJ2-1; tentatively, D is TRBD2 (7 bases). Germline CDR1 and CDR2: MNHEY and SVGAGI. The CDR3 runs to 15 residues. Trimming cost V 6 bases and J 5 bases, with 17 bases left between them. The CDR3 nucleotides are TGTGCCAGCAGCCCATTCAGCGGGGACAACAATGAGCAGTTCTTC. It yields the protein CASSPFSGDNNEQFF.

This clone was recorded once. The chain employs TRBV6-6 and TRBJ1-3; tentative D call: TRBD1 (6 bases). The ends were cut back, 0 bases at V and 3 bases at J, with 6 bases in the middle. CDR1 is MNHNY and CDR2 is SVGAGI in the germline V gene (reference sequence). The CDR3 runs 14 residues. CDR3 nucleotide sequence: TGTGCCAGCAGTTACTCAGGGGGTGGAAACACCATATATTTT. Encoded protein: CASSYSGGGNTIYF.

The V and J genes are TRBV19 and TRBJ2-3; 13 bases fit TRBD2. Germline lookup yields CDR1 LNHDA and CDR2 SQIVND (reference sequence). The trim removed 5 bases at V and 7 bases at J, leaving 9 bases unmatched. This CDR3 comprises 16 residues. CDR3 nucleotides: TGTGCCAGTAGTGCACTAGCGGGAGGGCCTCGGAATACGCAGTATTTT. Residues: CASSALAGGPRNTQYF.

V gene TRBV23-1 combines with J gene TRBJ1-2; no clear D. TRBV23-1 is designated an ORF whose function remains uncertain. Trimming took off 5 bases at V and 5 bases at J, with 6 bases between the two ends. This CDR3 has 11 residues. As DNA, the CDR3 is TGCGCCAGCAGTAGAACTTATGGCTACACCTTC. This translates into CASSRTYGYTF.

This clone was detected only a few times. The chain links TRBV3-1 (or the pseudogene TRBV3-2) to TRBJ2-1; the match to TRBD2 covers 10 bases. This CDR3 is 13 amino acids long. Per the germline V gene, CDR1 is LGHDT and CDR2 is YNNKEL (reference sequence). The ends lost 8 bases at V and 5 bases at J; junction bases unmatched: 3. The CDR3 DNA reads as TGTGCCAGCGGGACTAGCGTAAACAATGAGCAGTTCTTC. Protein sequence: CASGTSVNNEQFF.